This T cell receptor (beta chain) is from a study of blood T cell repertoires in COVID-19. As for the study in general: COVID-19 samples collected from the United States, Italy and Spain covered acute and convalescent phases.

Recovery among Cohort 3 donors was established by two negative PCRs, clearance, or symptom resolution. Here immunoSEQ multiplex PCR was the method, and the copy in TCRdb shows in-frame clones only, minus some. The sample lists fewer than 400,000 clones, around 87% seen once, with approximately 10% in the top ten. V was shortened by 0 bases and J by 0 bases, with 13 bases between the two germline ends. Germline CDR1 reads LGHNA; CDR2 reads YSLEER. This CDR3 contains 17 residues. V is TRBV4-3 and J is TRBJ2-3; weak D call: TRBD1 (5 bases). The clonotype was recovered from a woman between 45 and 65 years old who had recovered from COVID-19. The sample comprised PBMCs or T cells enriched from blood (not recorded which). The CDR3 loop reads CASSQDEDIVSTDTQYF. Here the CDR3 DNA reads TGCGCCAGCAGCCAAGATGAGGACATTGTCAGCACAGATACGCAGTATTTT.